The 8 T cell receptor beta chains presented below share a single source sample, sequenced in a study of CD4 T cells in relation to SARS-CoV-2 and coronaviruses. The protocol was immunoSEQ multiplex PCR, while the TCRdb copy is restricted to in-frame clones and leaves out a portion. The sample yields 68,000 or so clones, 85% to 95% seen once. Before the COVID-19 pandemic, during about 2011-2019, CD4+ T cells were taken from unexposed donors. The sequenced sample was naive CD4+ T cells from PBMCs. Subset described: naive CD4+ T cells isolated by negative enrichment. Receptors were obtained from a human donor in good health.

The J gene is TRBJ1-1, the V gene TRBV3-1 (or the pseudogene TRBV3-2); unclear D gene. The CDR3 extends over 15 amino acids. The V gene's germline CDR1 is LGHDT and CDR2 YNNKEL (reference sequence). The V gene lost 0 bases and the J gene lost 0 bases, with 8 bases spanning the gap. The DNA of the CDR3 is TGTGCCAGCAGCCAAGATCCGGACTTGAACACTGAAGCTTTCTTT. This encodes CASSQDPDLNTEAFF.

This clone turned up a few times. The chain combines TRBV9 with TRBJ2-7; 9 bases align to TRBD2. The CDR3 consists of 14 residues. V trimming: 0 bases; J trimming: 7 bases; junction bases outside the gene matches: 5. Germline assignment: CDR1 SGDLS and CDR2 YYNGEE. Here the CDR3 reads CASSVEREAGEQYF. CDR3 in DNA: TGTGCCAGCAGCGTAGAGCGGGAGGCCGGAGAGCAGTACTTC. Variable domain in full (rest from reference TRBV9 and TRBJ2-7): DSGVTQTPKHLITATGQRVTLRCSPRSGDLSVYWYQQSLDQGLQFLIQYYNGEERAKGNILERFSAQQFPDLHSELNLSSLELGDSALYFCASSVEREAGEQYFGPGTRLTVT.

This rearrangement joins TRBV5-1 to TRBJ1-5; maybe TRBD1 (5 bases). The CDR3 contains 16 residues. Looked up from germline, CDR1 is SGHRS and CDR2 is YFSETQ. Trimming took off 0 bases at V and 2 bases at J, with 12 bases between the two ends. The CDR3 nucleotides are TGCGCCAGCAGCTTGGGCGGGGGTGGGGGCAATCAGCCCCAGCATTTT. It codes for CASSLGGGGGNQPQHF. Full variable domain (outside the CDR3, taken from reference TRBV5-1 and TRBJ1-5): KAGVTQTPRYLIKTRGQQVTLSCSPISGHRSVSWYQQTPGQGLQFLFEYFSETQRNKGNFPGRFSGRQFSNSRSEMNVSTLELGDSALYLCASSLGGGGGNQPQHFGDGTRLSIL.

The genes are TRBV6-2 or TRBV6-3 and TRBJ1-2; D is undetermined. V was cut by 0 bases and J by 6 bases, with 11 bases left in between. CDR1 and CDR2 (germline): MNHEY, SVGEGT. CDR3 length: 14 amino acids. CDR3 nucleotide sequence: TGTGCCAGCAGTTACTCGAGAAGGAGTGATGGCTACACCTTC. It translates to CASSYSRRSDGYTF.

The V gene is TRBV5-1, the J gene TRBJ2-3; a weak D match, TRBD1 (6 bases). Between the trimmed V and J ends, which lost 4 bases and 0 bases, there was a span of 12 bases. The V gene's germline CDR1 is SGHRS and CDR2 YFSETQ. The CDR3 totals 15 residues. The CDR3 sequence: CASSLGQTSTDTQYF. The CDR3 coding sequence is TGCGCCAGCAGCCTCGGACAGACTAGCACAGATACGCAGTATTTT.

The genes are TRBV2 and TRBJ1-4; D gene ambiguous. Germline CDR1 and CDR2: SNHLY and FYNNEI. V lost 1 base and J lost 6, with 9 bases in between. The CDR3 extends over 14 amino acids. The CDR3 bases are TGTGCCAGCAGTGAAGGGCAGCTATATGAAAAACTGTTTTTT. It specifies CASSEGQLYEKLFF.

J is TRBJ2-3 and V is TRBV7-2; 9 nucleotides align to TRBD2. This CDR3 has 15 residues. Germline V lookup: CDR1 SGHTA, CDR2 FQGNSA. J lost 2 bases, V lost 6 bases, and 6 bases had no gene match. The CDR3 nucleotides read TGTGCCAGCAGGCCCTTAGCGGGGGTCACAGATACGCAGTATTTT. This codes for CASRPLAGVTDTQYF.

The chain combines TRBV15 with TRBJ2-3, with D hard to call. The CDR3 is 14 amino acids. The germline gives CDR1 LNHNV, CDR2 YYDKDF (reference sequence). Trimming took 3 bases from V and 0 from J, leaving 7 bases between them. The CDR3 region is CATSRFSSTDTQYF. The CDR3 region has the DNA TGTGCCACCAGCAGGTTCTCTAGCACAGATACGCAGTATTTT. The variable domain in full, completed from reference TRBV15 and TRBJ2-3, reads DAMVIQNPRYQVTQFGKPVTLSCSQTLNHNVMYWYQQKSSQAPKLLFHYYDKDFNNEADTPDNFQSRRPNTSFCFLDIRSPGLGDTAMYLCATSRFSSTDTQYFGPGTRLTVL.